These 21 T cell receptor beta chains were sequenced from one sample in a study of blood T cell repertoires in COVID-19. The data were produced by immunoSEQ multiplex PCR, yet TCRdb's version contains in-frame clones alone and is incomplete. The data contain about 370,000 clones, more than 70% of them seen just once; the ten biggest clones take up around 3%. Material: peripheral blood. Receptor source: a woman in her thirties with COVID-19, enrolled during active disease.

The rearrangement joins TRBV5-1 to TRBJ2-5, with a weak D call TRBD2 (5 bases). Germline V CDR1 and CDR2: SGHRS, YFSETQ. This CDR3 has 14 residues. V was pared by 7 bases and J by 5 bases, with 18 bases between. Here the CDR3 reads CASLPVGGGETQYF. As DNA, the CDR3 is TGCGCCAGCTTGCCGGTGGGCGGCGGGGAGACCCAGTACTTC.

The chain joins TRBV11-3 to TRBJ1-4; TRBD1 agrees at 9 bases. Germline values: CDR1 SGHNT, CDR2 YENEEA. J was trimmed by 6 bases and V by 5 bases; bases with no gene match: 1. The CDR3 consists of 13 residues. CDR3 residues: CASSRDRDEKLFF. In nucleotides, the CDR3 is TGTGCCAGCAGCCGGGACAGGGATGAAAAACTGTTTTTT.

The rearrangement uses TRBV7-9 and TRBJ2-5; 7 bases map to TRBD1. Germline V gene sequence: CDR1 SEHNR, CDR2 FQNEAQ (reference sequence). V shed 4 bases and J 5 bases; nucleotides not matched to a gene: 13. The CDR3 runs 16 residues. CDR3 sequence reads: CASSSGLLGTAETQYF. CDR3 coding DNA: TGTGCCAGCAGCTCCGGACTCCTCGGGACAGCGGAGACCCAGTACTTC.

The chain links TRBV2 to TRBJ2-1, with D possibly being TRBD1 (6 bases). Trimming took 6 bases from V and 7 from J, leaving 25 bases between them. In germline, CDR1 is SNHLY, CDR2 FYNNEI. This CDR3 is built from 17 residues. The DNA for the CDR3 is TGTGCCAGCAGGCCACAGGGCCAGAACTGGAATTGGAATGAGCAGTTCTTC. Protein: CASRPQGQNWNWNEQFF.

The V call is TRBV3-1 (or the pseudogene TRBV3-2), the J call TRBJ1-6; maybe TRBD1 (5 bases). Germline V gene data show CDR1 as LGHDT and CDR2 as YNNKEL (reference sequence). Trimming shortened V by 1 base and J by 8 bases, and 9 bases separated the two germline ends. The CDR3 sequence is 14 residues long. CDR3 residues: CASSQGRQYSPLHF. The CDR3 DNA reads TGTGCCAGCAGCCAAGGTAGACAGTATTCACCCCTCCACTTT.

The rearrangement links TRBV28 to TRBJ2-5; 9 positions match TRBD2. In germline, CDR1 is MDHEN, CDR2 SYDVKM. The J segment lost 0 bases and the V segment lost 3 bases, leaving 11 bases of the junction unmatched. This CDR3 has 18 amino acids. CDR3 in amino acids: CASSFRAGGTKYQETQYF. The CDR3 nucleotides are TGTGCCAGCAGTTTCCGTGCGGGGGGGACTAAGTACCAAGAGACCCAGTACTTC.

The rearrangement links TRBV5-8 to TRBJ2-1; TRBD2 matches 12 bases. The CDR3 is made up of 16 amino acids. The trim removed 4 bases at V and 7 bases at J, leaving 9 bases unmatched. Germline V lookup: CDR1 SGHTS, CDR2 YDEGEE. Here the CDR3 DNA reads TGTGCCAGCAGCCCGCGACTAGCGGGAGTGTTAAATGAGCAGTTCTTC. This translates into CASSPRLAGVLNEQFF.

The V call is TRBV6-5, the J call TRBJ1-2; 7 bases line up with TRBD1. Germline V lookup: CDR1 MNHEY, CDR2 SVGAGI. V gave up 6 bases and J gave up 4 bases; unmatched junction bases: 5. CDR3 length: 13 residues. The CDR3 protein is CASSQQGFYGYTF. The CDR3 coding sequence is TGTGCCAGCAGCCAACAGGGGTTCTATGGCTACACCTTC.

The chain uses TRBV2 and TRBJ1-1; 7 bases are shared with TRBD1. Germline V lookup: CDR1 SNHLY, CDR2 FYNNEI. Trimming at V came to 0 bases and at J to 4 bases, leaving 8 bases not matched to a gene. The CDR3 totals 16 residues. CDR3 loop: CASSEASVGGITEAFF. The CDR3 DNA follows: TGTGCCAGCAGTGAAGCCTCCGTAGGGGGCATCACTGAAGCTTTCTTT.

The V call is TRBV6-5, the J call TRBJ1-3; 7 nucleotides align to TRBD1. J gave up 0 bases and V 5 bases, and 4 bases lay outside the gene matches. The CDR3 covers 15 residues. Germline V gene data show CDR1 as MNHEY and CDR2 as SVGAGI. The CDR3 sequence: CASSRGQNSGNTIYF. The CDR3 DNA reads as TGTGCCAGCAGTCGGGGACAGAACTCTGGAAACACCATATATTTT.

This rearrangement joins TRBV29-1 to TRBJ1-1; D perhaps matches TRBD1 (6 bases). V lost 7 bases to trimming and J lost 0 bases, with 12 bases between them. Per the germline V gene, CDR1 is SQVTM and CDR2 is ANQGSEA. The CDR3 runs to 13 residues. CDR3 protein: CSGAKGVNTEAFF. The DNA for the CDR3 is TGCAGCGGTGCGAAGGGGGTGAACACTGAAGCTTTCTTT.

This chain links TRBV27 with TRBJ1-1; the D is unclear. The ends were cut back, 3 bases at V and 6 bases at J, with 11 bases in the middle. The CDR3 loop spans 13 amino acids. Germline-derived CDR1 and CDR2 are MNHEY and SMNVEV (reference sequence). CDR3 sequence (DNA): TGTGCCAGCAGTTTCGGAGCTGCCGCTGAAGCTTTCTTT. This translates into CASSFGAAAEAFF.

The rearrangement joins TRBV6-5 to TRBJ2-5, with TRBD2 as a possible D gene (5 bases). Trimming removed 1 base from V and 5 bases from J, with 11 bases in between. CDR3 length equals 14 residues. CDR1 and CDR2 (germline): MNHEY, SVGAGI. The CDR3 region is CASSYFAGGETQYF. As DNA, the CDR3 is TGTGCCAGCAGTTACTTCGCGGGCGGGGAGACCCAGTACTTC.

The chain employs TRBV2 and TRBJ2-3, with TRBD2 matching over 7 bases. CDR1 is SNHLY and CDR2 is FYNNEI in the germline V gene. J lost 2 bases, V lost 8 bases, and 7 bases had no gene match. The CDR3 runs 14 residues. CDR3 DNA sequence: TGTGCCAGCGTTGGGGGGACTAACACAGATACGCAGTATTTT. Its protein is CASVGGTNTDTQYF.

The chain uses TRBV5-6 and TRBJ1-4, with 7 positions matching TRBD1. V dropped 6 bases and J dropped 14; count of bases not matched to a gene: 13. The CDR3 length is 13 residues. CDR1 SGHDT and CDR2 YYEEEE come from the germline V gene. CDR3 in DNA: TGTGCCAGCACCGTAGACAGGGCCCGGTGGCTGTTTTTT. As protein: CASTVDRARWLFF.

The chain joins TRBV5-1 to TRBJ2-6; 7 bases line up with TRBD1. The germline V gene encodes CDR1 SGHRS and CDR2 YFSETQ. CDR3 length: 18 amino acids. Unmatched junction bases numbered 7, after V lost 1 base and J lost 0 bases. CDR3 region: CASSLTGATISGANVLTF. For the CDR3, the DNA is TGCGCCAGCAGCTTGACAGGGGCCACGATCTCTGGGGCCAACGTCCTGACTTTC. Full variable domain (remainder filled in from reference TRBV5-1 and TRBJ2-6): KAGVTQTPRYLIKTRGQQVTLSCSPISGHRSVSWYQQTPGQGLQFLFEYFSETQRNKGNFPGRFSGRQFSNSRSEMNVSTLELGDSALYLCASSLTGATISGANVLTFGAGSRLTVL.

This chain links TRBV7-9 with TRBJ1-6; TRBD1 might be the D (6 bases). CDR1 is SEHNR and CDR2 is FQNEAQ in the germline V gene (reference sequence). The CDR3 spans 15 residues. V was pared by 3 bases and J by 8 bases, with 14 bases between. CDR3 protein: CASSFVGAVDSPLHF. The CDR3 DNA is TGTGCCAGCAGCTTTGTGGGGGCTGTGGATTCACCCCTCCACTTT.

The J gene is TRBJ1-5, the V gene TRBV4-3; D call uncertain. CDR1 LGHNA and CDR2 YSLEER come from the germline V gene. This CDR3 spans 14 amino acids. V was pared by 4 bases and J by 1 base, with 8 bases between. CDR3 residues: CASSPRESNQPQHF. In nucleotides, the CDR3 is TGCGCCAGCAGCCCCCGGGAGAGCAATCAGCCCCAGCATTTT.

This chain links TRBV11-3 with TRBJ2-2; 7 bases are a match to TRBD2. With V trimmed by 1 base and J by 6 bases, 5 bases remained unmatched. CDR1 is SGHNT, CDR2 YENEEA, per germline. CDR3 length: 15 residues. The CDR3 reads CASSLGEGSSGELFF. As DNA, the CDR3 is TGTGCCAGCAGCTTAGGGGAGGGCTCCTCCGGGGAGCTGTTTTTT.

V usage is TRBV5-1 and J usage is TRBJ2-3; D unclear. The V end lost 4 bases, the J end lost 0 bases, and 12 bases lay between the germline ends. CDR3 length: 15 residues. Germline V gene lookup returns CDR1 SGHRS and CDR2 YFSETQ. This CDR3 reads CASSLSDPSTDTQYF. The CDR3 DNA sequence: TGCGCCAGCAGCCTCAGCGATCCTAGCACAGATACGCAGTATTTT.

This clone appeared a single time. The V and J genes are TRBV7-2 and TRBJ2-5; TRBD2 agrees at 14 bases. This CDR3 contains 15 residues. Germline V gene sequence: CDR1 SGHTA, CDR2 FQGNSA. With 5 bases clipped from V and 7 bases from J, the junction kept 6 bases outside the gene matches. The CDR3 nucleotides are TGTGCCAGCAGCCGTACCGGGACTAGCGGGGGGACCCAGTACTTC. Protein sequence: CASSRTGTSGGTQYF.